Presented here are 32 T cell receptor beta chains from one specimen sequenced in a study of blood T cell repertoires in COVID-19. Profiling relied on immunoSEQ multiplex PCR, and the TCRdb table lists in-frame clones only, not all of them. Of about 46,000 clones listed, approximately 85% were seen once; the top ten hold around 16%. Sequencing was performed on peripheral blood. These TCRs come from a human donor in a cohort sampled during active COVID-19. The donor label of this sample is uncertain.

The chain employs TRBV9 and TRBJ2-5, with TRBD1 matching over 9 bases. Trimming removed 0 bases from V and 3 bases from J; junction bases left unmatched: 6. Germline CDR1 and CDR2: SGDLS and YYNGEE. This CDR3 is 16 amino acids long. CDR3 DNA sequence: TGTGCCAGCAGCGTAGAGGAGACAGGGGGAAAAGAGACCCAGTACTTC. It translates to CASSVEETGGKETQYF.

This clone showed up just once. The rearrangement uses TRBV3-1 (or the pseudogene TRBV3-2) and TRBJ2-5; TRBD1 agrees at 9 bases. CDR3 size: 15 residues. V lost 6 bases and J lost 4; bases outside the gene matches: 9. CDR1 LGHDT and CDR2 YNNKEL come from the germline V gene (reference sequence). For the CDR3, the DNA is TGTGCCAGCAGTTGGGGACAGGGAAGGGGAGAGACCCAGTACTTC. Translated, it gives CASSWGQGRGETQYF.

The V and J genes are TRBV2 and TRBJ1-4, with 7 bases matching TRBD1. J was trimmed by 4 bases and V by 6 bases; bases with no gene match: 5. Germline CDR1 and CDR2: SNHLY and FYNNEI. This CDR3 is 14 amino acids long. In DNA form, the CDR3 reads TGTGCCAGCAGCGATGACAGGGATAATGAAAAACTGTTTTTT. Its protein product is CASSDDRDNEKLFF.

The chain has TRBV21-1 and TRBJ1-2; TRBD1 is the table's D call, not checked against the DNA. TRBV21-1 is reported as a pseudogene. The CDR3 has 12 amino acids. The CDR3 here is CASSKGGGQTHF. CDR3 bases: TGTGCCAGCAGCAAAGGTGGGGGACAGACCCATTTC.

This clone was detected only a few times. The rearrangement links TRBV2 to TRBJ2-7, with 10 nucleotides matching TRBD1. V lost 2 bases to trimming and J lost 6 bases; unmatched junction nucleotides: 4. Germline V gene sequence: CDR1 SNHLY, CDR2 FYNNEI. This CDR3 has 14 amino acids. In nucleotides, the CDR3 is TGTGCCAGCAGTGAAAGGGGACAGGGGCGCGAGCAGTACTTC. Its translation: CASSERGQGREQYF.

This clone was seen more than once but under ten times. V usage is TRBV19 and J usage is TRBJ1-1; D gene uncertain. V lost 6 bases and J 4 bases, leaving 9 bases between the germline ends. There are 12 residues in the CDR3. CDR1 and CDR2 (germline): LNHDA, SQIVND (reference sequence). The CDR3 DNA is TGTGCCAGTAGCGGGGTTTTCACTGAAGCTTTCTTT. Translating it yields CASSGVFTEAFF.

This clone was found once. The chain combines TRBV6-5 with TRBJ1-1; D is possibly TRBD1 (6 bases). The germline V gene has CDR1 MNHEY and CDR2 SVGAGI. Trimming cost V 0 bases and J 11 bases, with 10 bases left between them. The CDR3 covers 12 residues. The CDR3 DNA sequence: TGTGCCAGCAGTTACTCAGGGACACCGGCTTTCTTT. It yields the protein CASSYSGTPAFF.

V usage is TRBV5-5 and J usage is TRBJ1-2; a weak D match, TRBD1 (5 bases). The CDR3 extends over 17 amino acids. The ends were cut back, 6 bases at V and 4 bases at J, with 25 bases in the middle. CDR1 SGHKS and CDR2 YYEKEE come from the germline V gene (reference sequence). Here the CDR3 DNA reads TGTGCCAGCACCCTCGGGGGGTTACCTATGAACTCCTATGGCTACACCTTC. Translating it yields CASTLGGLPMNSYGYTF.

This clone appeared once. The chain carries TRBV3-1 (or the pseudogene TRBV3-2) and TRBJ2-7; TRBD2 agrees at 8 bases. The CDR3 sequence is 15 residues long. Unmatched junction bases numbered 8, after V lost 2 bases and J lost 5 bases. Per germline, CDR1 LGHDT and CDR2 YNNKEL (reference sequence). The CDR3 protein is CASSQFFGGANEQYF. DNA for the CDR3: TGTGCCAGCAGCCAATTTTTCGGGGGGGCCAACGAGCAGTACTTC.

J is TRBJ2-5 and V is TRBV7-8, with TRBD2 matching 11 bases. Unmatched junction bases numbered 4, after V lost 3 bases and J lost 4 bases. This CDR3 has 15 amino acids. CDR1 is SGHVS and CDR2 is FQNEAQ in the germline V gene. The CDR3 is CASSFSSGGLETQYF. The CDR3 DNA follows: TGTGCCAGCAGCTTTTCTAGCGGGGGGTTAGAGACCCAGTACTTC.

The chain has TRBV5-1 and TRBJ2-5; 12 bases are a match to TRBD2. The germline V gene encodes CDR1 SGHRS and CDR2 YFSETQ. The CDR3 contains 16 residues. V shed 2 bases and J 4 bases; nucleotides not matched to a gene: 6. The CDR3 nucleotides read TGCGCCAGCAGCTTAGCTAGCGGGGGGGCTCGAGAGACCCAGTACTTC. Translating it yields CASSLASGGARETQYF.

The V call is TRBV6-5, the J call TRBJ1-5, with D possibly being TRBD1 (6 bases). Per germline, CDR1 MNHEY and CDR2 SVGAGI. The CDR3 extends over 14 amino acids. V lost 4 bases, J lost 9 bases, and 16 bases lay in between. CDR3 in amino acids: CASSSQTGSGPQHF. In DNA, the CDR3 is TGTGCCAGCAGTTCCCAGACAGGCTCGGGGCCCCAGCATTTT.

The rearrangement links TRBV11-2 to TRBJ2-7; 7 bases are a match to TRBD1. Trimming cost V 5 bases and J 3 bases; bases outside gene matches: 4. CDR1 is SGHAT and CDR2 is FQNNGV in the germline V gene. The CDR3 runs 13 residues. The CDR3 nucleotides read TGTGCCAGCAGCCTCGGACAGGTCTACGAGCAGTACTTC. Amino acid sequence: CASSLGQVYEQYF. The whole variable domain, filled in from reference TRBV11-2 and TRBJ2-7, reads EAGVAQSPRYKIIEKRQSVAFWCNPISGHATLYWYQQILGQGPKLLIQFQNNGVVDDSQLPKDRFSAERLKGVDSTLKIQPAKLEDSAVYLCASSLGQVYEQYFGPGTRLTVT.

The V gene is TRBV11-2, the J gene TRBJ2-5, with 11 nucleotides matching TRBD1. The trim removed 6 bases at V and 4 bases at J, leaving 7 bases unmatched. The length of the CDR3 is 15 residues. Per the germline V gene, CDR1 is SGHAT and CDR2 is FQNNGV. This CDR3 is CASSRDRGVGETQYF. CDR3 sequence (DNA): TGTGCCAGCAGTAGGGACAGGGGGGTTGGAGAGACCCAGTACTTC.

V usage is TRBV3-1 (or the pseudogene TRBV3-2) and J usage is TRBJ2-7; 14 positions match TRBD2. V shed 4 bases and J 7 bases; nucleotides not matched to a gene: 12. Per germline, CDR1 LGHDT and CDR2 YNNKEL (reference sequence). The CDR3 covers 17 residues. CDR3 sequence (DNA): TGTGCCAGCAGCCCGACTAGCGGGGGGGCCAGTGGGGATGAGCAGTACTTC. Translated, it gives CASSPTSGGASGDEQYF.

The chain couples TRBV7-8 to TRBJ2-2, with 10 nucleotides matching TRBD1. The trim removed 5 bases at V and 4 bases at J, leaving 10 bases unmatched. The CDR3 totals 17 residues. Germline V lookup: CDR1 SGHVS, CDR2 FQNEAQ. CDR3 in amino acids: CASSQRQGAGITGELFF. CDR3 DNA: TGTGCCAGCAGCCAGAGACAGGGGGCCGGGATCACCGGGGAGCTGTTTTTT. Drawing the rest from reference TRBV7-8 and TRBJ2-2, the complete variable domain is GAGVSQSPRYKVAKRGQDVALRCDPISGHVSLFWYQQALGQGPEFLTYFQNEAQLDKSGLPSDRFFAERPEGSVSTLKIQRTQQEDSAVYLCASSQRQGAGITGELFFGEGSRLTVL.

The J gene is TRBJ1-3, the V gene TRBV28, with 10 bases that match TRBD1. The CDR3 extends over 16 amino acids. Germline lookup yields CDR1 MDHEN and CDR2 SYDVKM. V trimming: 6 bases; J trimming: 7 bases; junction bases outside the gene matches: 12. CDR3 nucleotides: TGTGCCAGCAGCCCACCTCCTCCGGGACAGGGGAACACCATATATTTT. As protein: CASSPPPPGQGNTIYF.

In this sample, this clone turned up a few times. The rearrangement links TRBV4-3 to TRBJ1-2; 9 bases match TRBD1. The junction had 8 bases not matched to a gene; V was cut back by 0 bases and J by 6 bases. This CDR3 region has 16 residues. Germline V gene data show CDR1 as LGHNA and CDR2 as YSLEER. The CDR3 DNA follows: TGCGCCAGCAGCCAAGAACCGGGACAGGGTCAAAATGGCTACACCTTC. As protein: CASSQEPGQGQNGYTF.

Remarks on this clone: Other DNA sequences in this sample translate to the same CDR3. CDR3 region: CASTGGSTEAFF. The CDR3 DNA reads as TGTGCCAGCACAGGGGGTAGCACTGAAGCTTTCTTT. The V call is TRBV6-5, the J call TRBJ1-1; TRBD1 matches 7 bases. There are 12 residues in the CDR3. Looked up from germline, CDR1 is MNHEY and CDR2 is SVGAGI. V lost 7 bases, J lost 4 bases, and 3 bases stayed unmatched.

In this sample, this clone turned up a few times. The chain recombines TRBV28 with TRBJ2-7; 7 bases match TRBD1. Germline V gene lookup returns CDR1 MDHEN and CDR2 SYDVKM. The CDR3 is made up of 14 amino acids. V was pared by 4 bases and J by 3 bases, with 6 bases of the junction left unmatched. The CDR3 nucleotides are TGTGCCAGCAGTTCGACAGGGAAGAGCTACGAGCAGTACTTC. It translates to CASSSTGKSYEQYF.

The V and J genes are TRBV28 and TRBJ1-1, with D possibly TRBD1 on 5 matching bases. The CDR3 runs to 16 residues. Trimming took 6 bases from V and 3 from J, leaving 20 bases between them. Germline loops: CDR1 MDHEN, CDR2 SYDVKM. CDR3 nucleotides: TGTGCCAGCAGCCAAAAGGGGTTCTGGTTGGACACTGAAGCTTTCTTT. It translates to CASSQKGFWLDTEAFF.

V usage is TRBV5-6 and J usage is TRBJ1-2, with D maybe TRBD1 (5 bases). The V gene's germline CDR1 is SGHDT and CDR2 YYEEEE. CDR3 size: 16 residues. Trimming shortened V by 0 bases and J by 6 bases, and 18 bases separated the two germline ends. CDR3 sequence (DNA): TGTGCCAGCAGCTTGGCCGGCTCTAGGGGTGGCAATGGCTACACCTTC. This gives the protein CASSLAGSRGGNGYTF.

V and J are TRBV28 and TRBJ2-7; D is perhaps TRBD2 (6 bases). CDR3 length: 14 amino acids. The V end was cut by 5 bases, the J end by 3 bases, with 14 bases between. Germline CDR1 is MDHEN and CDR2 is SYDVKM. For the CDR3, the DNA is TGTGCCAGCAGTCTCCAGGGACTTTACTACGAGCAGTACTTC. As protein: CASSLQGLYYEQYF. The variable domain in full, with the rest retrieved from reference TRBV28 and TRBJ2-7, is DVKVTQSSRYLVKRTGEKVFLECVQDMDHENMFWYRQDPGLGLRLIYFSYDVKMKEKGDIPEGYSVSREKKERFSLILESASTNQTSMYLCASSLQGLYYEQYFGPGTRLTVT.

V is TRBV30 and J is TRBJ2-2, with 7 bases matching TRBD2. The CDR3 runs 13 residues. CDR1 GTSNPN and CDR2 SVGIG come from the germline V gene (reference sequence). V was clipped by 1 base and J by 4 bases; unmatched bases: 0. In nucleotides, the CDR3 is TGTGCCTGGAGTGGGGAGGGCACCGGGGAGCTGTTTTTT. Translating it yields CAWSGEGTGELFF.

The genes are TRBV7-9 and TRBJ2-6, with a tentative D call TRBD1 (6 bases). The CDR3 loop spans 18 amino acids. The germline V gene encodes CDR1 SEHNR and CDR2 FQNEAQ (reference sequence). Trimming took 2 bases from V and 0 from J, leaving 14 bases between them. CDR3 sequence: CASSLRRGLGSGANVLTF. The CDR3 DNA is TGTGCCAGCAGCTTACGCAGGGGTCTAGGCTCTGGGGCCAACGTCCTGACTTTC.

The J gene is TRBJ1-5, the V gene TRBV6-2 or TRBV6-3; 9 bases map to TRBD1. The CDR3 loop spans 16 amino acids. The trim removed 6 bases at V and 2 bases at J, leaving 8 bases unmatched. Germline V CDR1 and CDR2: MNHEY, SVGEGT. The CDR3 protein is CASSEQGALGNQPQHF. The CDR3 nucleotides read TGTGCCAGCAGCGAACAGGGGGCCCTCGGCAATCAGCCCCAGCATTTT.

The chain has TRBV10-3 and TRBJ2-5; 8 bases are a match to TRBD2. This CDR3 spans 16 amino acids. V was clipped by 4 bases and J by 5 bases; unmatched bases: 12. Germline V gene sequence: CDR1 ENHRY, CDR2 SYGVKD. CDR3 residues: CAISGGPGLGSETQYF. Here the CDR3 DNA reads TGTGCCATCAGTGGGGGACCGGGACTAGGGTCGGAGACCCAGTACTTC.

This clone was seen a handful of times. V is TRBV6-1 and J is TRBJ2-7; 9 bases fit TRBD1. Unmatched junction bases numbered 5, after V lost 2 bases and J lost 3 bases. Germline assignment: CDR1 MNHNS and CDR2 SASEGT. The CDR3 has 15 residues. In DNA, the CDR3 is TGTGCCAGCAGTGAATGGGGACAGGGTATCTACGAGCAGTACTTC. It codes for CASSEWGQGIYEQYF.

This chain joins TRBV14 and TRBJ2-1; weak D call: TRBD2 (6 bases). The CDR3 is 16 amino acids. Trimming removed 0 bases from V and 8 bases from J, with 17 bases in between. Germline assignment: CDR1 SGHDN and CDR2 FVKESK. The CDR3 spells CASSQEGVRGYDEQFF. The CDR3 DNA is TGTGCCAGCAGCCAAGAGGGTGTTCGGGGGTACGATGAGCAGTTCTTC.

This clone was seen once. The CDR3 does not close with the conserved phenylalanine or tryptophan, likely indicating a read error. No DNA is shown, since the ends of the CDR3 on it are uncertain; the CDR3 is the one TCRdb lists. The V gene is TRBV5-1, the J gene TRBJ2-3; the table's D call, TRBD1, was not checked against the DNA. The CDR3 is 17 amino acids in total, end residues counted. From germline, CDR1 is SGHRS and CDR2 YFSETQ. CDR3 sequence: CASSLARGTSYSQRARG.

The rearrangement links TRBV11-2 to TRBJ2-1; tentatively, D is TRBD2 (5 bases). The CDR3 has 15 residues. Per the germline V gene, CDR1 is SGHAT and CDR2 is FQNNGV. The V gene lost 3 bases and the J gene lost 0 bases, with 9 bases spanning the gap. The CDR3 protein is CASSFNAGSYNEQFF. DNA of the CDR3: TGTGCCAGCAGCTTTAATGCGGGCTCCTACAATGAGCAGTTCTTC.

The CDR3 protein is CASSTPAGGQKDTQYF. For the CDR3, the DNA is TGTGCCAGCAGTACCCCGGCGGGGGGCCAAAAAGATACGCAGTATTTT. The chain has TRBV7-2 and TRBJ2-3, with TRBD2 matching 8 bases. The CDR3 sequence is 16 residues long. Germline V lookup: CDR1 SGHTA, CDR2 FQGNSA. With 6 bases clipped from V and 5 bases from J, the junction kept 13 bases outside the gene matches. Variable domain in full (rest from reference TRBV7-2 and TRBJ2-3): GAGVSQSPSNKVTEKGKDVELRCDPISGHTALYWYRQSLGQGLEFLIYFQGNSAPDKSGLPSDRFSAERTGGSVSTLTIQRTQQEDSAVYLCASSTPAGGQKDTQYFGPGTRLTVL.